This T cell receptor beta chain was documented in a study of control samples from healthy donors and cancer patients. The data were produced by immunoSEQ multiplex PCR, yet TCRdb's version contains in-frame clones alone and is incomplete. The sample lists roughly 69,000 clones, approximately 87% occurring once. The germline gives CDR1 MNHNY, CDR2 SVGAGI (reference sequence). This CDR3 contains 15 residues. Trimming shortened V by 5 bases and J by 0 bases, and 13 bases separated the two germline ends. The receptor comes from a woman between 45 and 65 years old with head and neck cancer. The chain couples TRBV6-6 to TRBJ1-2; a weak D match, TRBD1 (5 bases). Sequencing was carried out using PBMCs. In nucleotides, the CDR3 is TGTGCCAGCAGTCCTCAGGGATTAGCTAACTATGGCTACACCTTC. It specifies CASSPQGLANYGYTF.